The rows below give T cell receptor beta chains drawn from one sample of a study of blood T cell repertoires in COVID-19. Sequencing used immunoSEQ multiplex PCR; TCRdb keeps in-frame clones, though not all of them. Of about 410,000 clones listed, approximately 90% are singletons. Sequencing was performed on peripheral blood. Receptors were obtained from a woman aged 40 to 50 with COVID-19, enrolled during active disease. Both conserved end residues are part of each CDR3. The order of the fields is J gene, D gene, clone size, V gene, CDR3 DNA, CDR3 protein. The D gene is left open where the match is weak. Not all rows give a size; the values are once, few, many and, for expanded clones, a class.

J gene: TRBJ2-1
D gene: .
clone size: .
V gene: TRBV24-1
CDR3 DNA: TGTGCCACCAGTGATTCGGCAGGACTAAAGCAGTTCTTC
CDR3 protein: CATSDSAGLKQFF

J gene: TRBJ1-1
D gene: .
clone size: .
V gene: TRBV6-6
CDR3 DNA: TGTGCCAGCAGGTACATTCTGCAGGGGTCTGAAGCTTTCTTT
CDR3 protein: CASRYILQGSEAFF

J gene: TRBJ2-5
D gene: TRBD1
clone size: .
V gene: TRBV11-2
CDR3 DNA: TGTGCCAGCAGCCGGACAGGGGAGACCCAGTACTTC
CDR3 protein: CASSRTGETQYF

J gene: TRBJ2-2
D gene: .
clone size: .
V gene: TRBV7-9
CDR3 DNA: TGTGCCAGCAGCTTAGAGGCAGGATCGAACACCGGGGAGCTGTTTTTT
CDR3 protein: CASSLEAGSNTGELFF

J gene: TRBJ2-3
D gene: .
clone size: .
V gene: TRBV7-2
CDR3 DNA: TGTGCCAGCAGCTTAGGCGGTCCTAGCACAGATACGCAGTATTTT
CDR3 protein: CASSLGGPSTDTQYF

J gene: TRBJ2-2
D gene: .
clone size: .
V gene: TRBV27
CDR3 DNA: TGTGCCAGCACCCGGTGGGGGGCGAACACCGGGGAGCTGTTTTTT
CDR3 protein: CASTRWGANTGELFF

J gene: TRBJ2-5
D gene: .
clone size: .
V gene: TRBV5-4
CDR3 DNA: TGTGCCAGCAGCTTGCTCCCGGGACAACACCAAGAGACCCAGTACTTC
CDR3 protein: CASSLLPGQHQETQYF

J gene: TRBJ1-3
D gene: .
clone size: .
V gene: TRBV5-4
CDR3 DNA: TGTGCCAGCAGCTTGGGTGAAGCCCTCTTTGGAAACACCATATATTTT
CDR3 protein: CASSLGEALFGNTIYF

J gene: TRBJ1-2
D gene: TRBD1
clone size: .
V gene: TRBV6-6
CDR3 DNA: TGTGCCAGCATTATTGGACAGGGCACTTATGGCTACACCTTC
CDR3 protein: CASIIGQGTYGYTF

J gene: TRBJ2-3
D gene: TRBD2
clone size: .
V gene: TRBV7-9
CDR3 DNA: TGTGCCAGCAGGAGGACTAGCGGGGGAACAGATACGCAGTATTTT
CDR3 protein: CASRRTSGGTDTQYF

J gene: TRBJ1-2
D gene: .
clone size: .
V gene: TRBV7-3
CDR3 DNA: TGTGCCAGCAGCCATAGCCCAGGGAAGGATGGCTACACCTTC
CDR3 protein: CASSHSPGKDGYTF

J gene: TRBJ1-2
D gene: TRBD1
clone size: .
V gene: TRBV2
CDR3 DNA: TGTGCCAGCAGTAATAACAGGGGAAAGAACTATGGCTACACCTTC
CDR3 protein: CASSNNRGKNYGYTF

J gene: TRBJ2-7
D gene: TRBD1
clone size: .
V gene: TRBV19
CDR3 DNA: TGTGCCAGTAGTCCGGGACAGGGCCCCTACGAGCAGTACTTC
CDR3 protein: CASSPGQGPYEQYF

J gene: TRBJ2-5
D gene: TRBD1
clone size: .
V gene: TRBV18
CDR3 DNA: TGTGCCAGCTCCGCCTTGGGACAGGGGATCGCAGAGACCCAGTACTTC
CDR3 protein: CASSALGQGIAETQYF

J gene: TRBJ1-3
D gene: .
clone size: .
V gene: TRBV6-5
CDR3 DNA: TGTGCCAGCAGTTGGGAGAGGGTTCAATCGGGAAACACCATATATTTT
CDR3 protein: CASSWERVQSGNTIYF

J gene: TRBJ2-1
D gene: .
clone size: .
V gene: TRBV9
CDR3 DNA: TGTGCCAGCAGCGCGACTAGTATAAATGAGCAGTTCTTC
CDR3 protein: CASSATSINEQFF

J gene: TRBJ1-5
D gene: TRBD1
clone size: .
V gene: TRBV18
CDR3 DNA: TGTGCCAGCTCACAGTCACCGGGACAGAGTAATCAGCCCCAGCATTTT
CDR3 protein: CASSQSPGQSNQPQHF

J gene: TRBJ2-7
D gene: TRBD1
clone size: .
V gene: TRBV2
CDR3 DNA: TGTGCCACGGGGACAGGCATTACCTACGAGCAGTACTTC
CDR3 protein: CATGTGITYEQYF

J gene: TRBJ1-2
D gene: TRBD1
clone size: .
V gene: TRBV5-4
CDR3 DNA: TGTGCCAGCAGCCACCGCGGGCAGGGGGCTTTTGGCTACACCTTC
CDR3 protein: CASSHRGQGAFGYTF

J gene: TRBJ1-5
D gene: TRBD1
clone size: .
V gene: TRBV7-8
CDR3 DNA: TGTGCCAGCAGCCGACAGGGGCCTTATCAGCCCCAGCATTTT
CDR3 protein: CASSRQGPYQPQHF

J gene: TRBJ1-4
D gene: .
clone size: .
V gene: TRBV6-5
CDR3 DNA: TGTGCCAGCAGCTTGACAAGAACTAATGAAAAACTGTTTTTT
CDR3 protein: CASSLTRTNEKLFF

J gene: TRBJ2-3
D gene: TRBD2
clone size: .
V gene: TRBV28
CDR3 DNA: TGTGCCAGCAGTGCTCACGGACTAGCGGGGTCAGATACGCAGTATTTT
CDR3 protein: CASSAHGLAGSDTQYF

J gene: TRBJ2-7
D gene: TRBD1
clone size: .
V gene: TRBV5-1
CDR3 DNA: TGCGCCAGCAGCTTACGGACAGGCGCCTACGAGCAGTACTTC
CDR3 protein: CASSLRTGAYEQYF

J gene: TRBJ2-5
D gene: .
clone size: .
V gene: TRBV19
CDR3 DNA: TGTGCCAGCGCCTCTTTCCGGTCTCCCCAAGAGACCCAGTACTTC
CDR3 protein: CASASFRSPQETQYF

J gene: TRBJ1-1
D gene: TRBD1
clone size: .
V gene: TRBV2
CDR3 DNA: TGCGTTGTGGGAGCAGGGGGTCTGAACACTGAAGCTTTCTTT
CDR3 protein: CVVGAGGLNTEAFF

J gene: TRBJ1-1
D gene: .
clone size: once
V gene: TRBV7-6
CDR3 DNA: TGTGCCAGCAGCCCCAAATCCCAGGGTGCAGGGCAGAATGAAGCTTTCTTT
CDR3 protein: CASSPKSQGAGQNEAFF

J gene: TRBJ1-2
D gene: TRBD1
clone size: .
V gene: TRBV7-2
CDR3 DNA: TGTGCCAGCAGCTCCTCGGGGACAGGGCTTTATGGCTACACCTTC
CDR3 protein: CASSSSGTGLYGYTF

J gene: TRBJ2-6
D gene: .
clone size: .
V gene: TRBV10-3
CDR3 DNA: TGTGCCACCCACAGGAATCTCTCTGGGGCCAACGTCCTGACTTTC
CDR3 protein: CATHRNLSGANVLTF

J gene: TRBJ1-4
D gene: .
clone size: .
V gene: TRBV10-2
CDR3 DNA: TGCGCCAGCAGTGGCAGTCTTAATGAAAAACTGTTTTTT
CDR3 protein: CASSGSLNEKLFF

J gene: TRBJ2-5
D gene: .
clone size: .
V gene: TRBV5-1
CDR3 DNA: TGCGCCAGCAGCTTTGTACCAGACCAAGAGACCCAGTACTTC
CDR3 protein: CASSFVPDQETQYF

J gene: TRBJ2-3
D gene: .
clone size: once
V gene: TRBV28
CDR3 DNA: TGTGCCACGAGGAAGCAGGGTGCAGATACGCAGTATTTT
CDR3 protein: CATRKQGADTQYF

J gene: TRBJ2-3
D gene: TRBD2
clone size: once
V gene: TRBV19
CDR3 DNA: TGTGCCAGTAGTAAGGCTAGCGGGAAGGATACGCAGTATTTT
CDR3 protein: CASSKASGKDTQYF

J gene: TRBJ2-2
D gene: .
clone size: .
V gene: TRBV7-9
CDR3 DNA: TGTGCCAGCAGCCCCGGACAGACGAACACCGGGGAGCTGTTTTTT
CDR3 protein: CASSPGQTNTGELFF

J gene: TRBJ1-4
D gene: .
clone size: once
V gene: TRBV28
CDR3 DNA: TGTGCCAGCAGCAAATTCGAAAAACTGTTTTTT
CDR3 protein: CASSKFEKLFF

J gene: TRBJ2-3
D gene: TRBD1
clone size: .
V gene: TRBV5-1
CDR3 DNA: TGCGCCAGCAGCTTGGGGGACAGGGACGCAGATACGCAGTATTTT
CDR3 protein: CASSLGDRDADTQYF

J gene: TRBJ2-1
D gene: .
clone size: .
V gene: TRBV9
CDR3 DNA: TGTGCCAGCAGCGTAGTTGCACAGTACAATGAGCAGTTCTTC
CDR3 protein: CASSVVAQYNEQFF

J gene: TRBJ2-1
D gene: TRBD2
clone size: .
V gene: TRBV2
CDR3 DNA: TGTGCCAGTAGCGGGGCGCGCTACAATGAGCAGTTCTTC
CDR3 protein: CASSGARYNEQFF

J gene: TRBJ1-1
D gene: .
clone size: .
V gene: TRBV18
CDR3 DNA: TGTGCCAGCTCACCTCGTAGCGGATTGGGCACTGAAGCTTTCTTT
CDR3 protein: CASSPRSGLGTEAFF

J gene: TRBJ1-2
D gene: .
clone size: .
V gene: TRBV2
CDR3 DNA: TGTGCCAGCAGTGAAGGTCTCATTAGGGGCTATGGCTACACCTTC
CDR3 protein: CASSEGLIRGYGYTF

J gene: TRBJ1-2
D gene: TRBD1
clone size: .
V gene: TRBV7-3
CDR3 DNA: TGTGCCAGCAGCTTAAATACAGGGGGCGGCTACACCTTC
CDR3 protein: CASSLNTGGGYTF

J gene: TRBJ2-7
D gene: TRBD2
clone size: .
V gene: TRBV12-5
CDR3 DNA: TGTGCTAGTGCCCCGGGGGGAACTAGCGGGAGCCACGAGCAGTACTTC
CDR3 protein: CASAPGGTSGSHEQYF

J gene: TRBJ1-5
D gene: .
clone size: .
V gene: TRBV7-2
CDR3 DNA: TGTGCCAGCAGCTCGTGGGGGGGCTCGGGCAATCAGCCCCAGCATTTT
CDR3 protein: CASSSWGGSGNQPQHF

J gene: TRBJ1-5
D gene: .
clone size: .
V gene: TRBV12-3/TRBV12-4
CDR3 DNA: TGTGCCAGCAGGGGAGGGGGTGAACAGCCCCAGCATTTT
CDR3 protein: CASRGGGEQPQHF

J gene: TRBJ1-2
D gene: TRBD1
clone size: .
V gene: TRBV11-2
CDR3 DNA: TGTGCCAGCAGCTTAGTCCGGCGGGACAGGGTGAATGGCTACACCTTC
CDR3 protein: CASSLVRRDRVNGYTF

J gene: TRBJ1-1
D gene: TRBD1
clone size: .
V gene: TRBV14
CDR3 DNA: TGTGCCAGCAGCCAAGTAGGGGGGACAGGGTGGCTGTCCTTT
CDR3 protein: CASSQVGGTGWLSF

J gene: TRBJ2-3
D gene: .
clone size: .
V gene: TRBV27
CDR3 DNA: TGTGCCAGCAGTTTATCGTTGGGACTCTCCCCAGATACGCAGTATTTT
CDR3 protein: CASSLSLGLSPDTQYF

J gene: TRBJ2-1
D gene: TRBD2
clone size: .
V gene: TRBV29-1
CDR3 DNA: TGCAGCGTTGGGCTAGCGGGGGGGCTTGAGCAGTTCTTC
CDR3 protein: CSVGLAGGLEQFF

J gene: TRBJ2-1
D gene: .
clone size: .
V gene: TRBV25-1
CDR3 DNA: TGTGCCAGCAGTCCCACGGGCGACAGGCGCTCGTACCATGAGCAGTTCTTC
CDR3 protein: CASSPTGDRRSYHEQFF

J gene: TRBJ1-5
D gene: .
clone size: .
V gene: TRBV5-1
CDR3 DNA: TGCGCCAGCAGCTTGGGACAATATAGCAATCAGCCCCAGCATTTT
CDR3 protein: CASSLGQYSNQPQHF

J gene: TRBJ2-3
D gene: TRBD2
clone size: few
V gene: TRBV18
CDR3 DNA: TGTGCCAGCTCACCATTTGGGCGGGGGACGCAGGCATTCACAGATACGCAGTATTTT
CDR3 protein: CASSPFGRGTQAFTDTQYF

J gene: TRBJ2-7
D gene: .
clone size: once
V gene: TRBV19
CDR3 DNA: TGTGCCACCCGGGGCAGGGGATACGAGCAGTACTTC
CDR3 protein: CATRGRGYEQYF

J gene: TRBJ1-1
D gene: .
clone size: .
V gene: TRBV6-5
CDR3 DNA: TGTGCCAGCAGTAGAACTACCGGGACAACCACTGAAGCTTTCTTT
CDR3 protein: CASSRTTGTTTEAFF

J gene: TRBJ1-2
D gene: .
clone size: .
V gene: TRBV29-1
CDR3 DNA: TGCAGCGTTGACGACAGCAAGGGGGACTATGGCTACACCTTC
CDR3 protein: CSVDDSKGDYGYTF

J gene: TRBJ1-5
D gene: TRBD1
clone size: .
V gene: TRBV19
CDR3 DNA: TGTGCCAGTAGCAGGGGGTATAGCAATCAGCCCCAGCATTTT
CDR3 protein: CASSRGYSNQPQHF

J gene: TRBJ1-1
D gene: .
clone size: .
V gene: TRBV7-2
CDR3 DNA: TGTGCCAGCAGCCCTGGACGGGAAAACACTGAAGCTTTCTTT
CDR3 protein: CASSPGRENTEAFF